The clone carrying this T cell receptor (beta chain) appeared a single time. Treatment specified: randomized to nivolumab then ipilimumab (arm A) or the reverse (arm B). None of the patients previously received DNA-damaging chemotherapy. Sorted cells were live CD3+CD8+, lacking CD19 and CD56, from PBMCs. TCRdb's copy holds only in-frame clones and misses some; the assay was immunoSEQ multiplex PCR. Here the sample spans under 25,000 clones, 75% to 85% being singletons. The sample comes from a study of sequential checkpoint blockade in melanoma. Study context: Arm A got nivolumab then ipilimumab; arm B the reverse, 1:1. Both treatment sequences were followed by maintenance nivolumab.

Germline CDR1 reads MNHEY; CDR2 reads SVGAGI. The CDR3 totals 15 residues. Between the trimmed V and J ends, which lost 6 bases and 0 bases, there was a span of 15 bases. The source of this sequence is a human donor with melanoma. This specimen consisted of CD8+ T cells sorted from blood (inferred from file names), obtained from a patient given nivolumab and ipilimumab in sequence. The chain links TRBV6-5 to TRBJ2-7; no clear D gene. The CDR3 spells CASRTPQATSYEQYF. In DNA form, the CDR3 reads TGTGCCAGCAGGACGCCTCAGGCGACCTCCTACGAGCAGTACTTC.